A single sample is the source of the 15 T cell receptor beta chains below, sequenced in a study of OX40 agonist ivuxolimab in advanced cancers. Produced via immunoSEQ multiplex PCR; TCRdb's table is partial and in-frame only. The sample lists just under 65,000 clones; roughly nine tenths were seen once. The sequenced sample was CD4+ or CD8+ T cells sorted from blood, obtained in a trial of the OX40 agonist ivuxolimab. Every receptor here comes from an adult with an advanced solid tumor such as melanoma, head and neck, liver or kidney cancer.

This clone was seen only once. J is TRBJ2-4 and V is TRBV27, with TRBD2 matching over 8 bases. The CDR3 runs 13 residues. The junction had 10 bases not matched to a gene; V was cut back by 10 bases and J by 8 bases. Germline V CDR1 and CDR2: MNHEY, SMNVEV (reference sequence). Here the CDR3 reads CATSGRPGYIQYF. CDR3 DNA sequence: TGTGCCACAAGCGGGAGACCAGGATACATTCAGTACTTC.

This chain uses TRBV1 with TRBJ2-7; TRBD2 is taken as the D call from the table, unchecked against the DNA. TRBV1 is annotated as a pseudogene. The CDR3 is 19 residues long. CDR3 amino acids: CTSSQDSLIGTSGKGEQYF. The CDR3 nucleotides read TGCACCAGCAGCCAAGATAGTCTAATCGGGACTAGCGGGAAGGGCGAGCAGTACTTC.

The chain uses TRBV7-9 and TRBJ2-6; D is ambiguous. Germline CDR1 and CDR2: SEHNR and FQNEAQ (reference sequence). The length of the CDR3 is 15 residues. V lost 3 bases to trimming and J lost 4 bases, with 10 bases between them. As DNA, the CDR3 is TGTGCCAGCAGCTTGGACGCAGCAGGGGCCAACGTCCTGACTTTC. Translation gives CASSLDAAGANVLTF.

This rearrangement joins TRBV7-9 to TRBJ2-3; 9 bases match TRBD2. CDR3 length: 16 residues. Germline V CDR1 and CDR2: SEHNR, FQNEAQ (reference sequence). After removal of 5 bases from V and 2 bases from J, the junction contained 8 bases not matched to a gene. CDR3 bases: TGTGCCAGCAGCCCCGGCGGGGGGGGAAACACAGATACGCAGTATTTT. This encodes CASSPGGGGNTDTQYF. Drawing the rest from reference TRBV7-9 and TRBJ2-3, the complete variable domain is DTGVSQNPRHKITKRGQNVTFRCDPISEHNRLYWYRQTLGQGPEFLTYFQNEAQLEKSRLLSDRFSAERPKGSFSTLEIQRTEQGDSAMYLCASSPGGGGNTDTQYFGPGTRLTVL.

The rearrangement joins TRBV27 to TRBJ2-2, with TRBD2 matching over 15 bases. Germline CDR1 reads MNHEY; CDR2 reads SMNVEV (reference sequence). Trimming cost V 6 bases and J 3 bases; bases outside gene matches: 17. This CDR3 has 21 residues. CDR3 DNA sequence: TGTGCCAGCAGACCCACGAGGATAGGACTAGCGGGAGGGCGTCACACCGGGGAGCTGTTTTTT. Translating it yields CASRPTRIGLAGGRHTGELFF.

CDR3 sequence reads: CASSLAGGGYEQYF. The CDR3 DNA reads as TGCGCCAGCAGCTTGGCCGGGGGCGGGTACGAGCAGTACTTC. The chain is built from TRBV5-1 and TRBJ2-7, with D perhaps being TRBD1 or TRBD2 (6 bases each). CDR3 length: 14 amino acids. Germline V gives CDR1 SGHRS, CDR2 YFSETQ. Trimming pared 0 bases from V and 4 bases from J, leaving 11 bases between.

The chain is built from TRBV19 and TRBJ2-7; tentative D call: TRBD1 (6 bases). The germline CDR1 and CDR2 sequences are LNHDA and SQIVND (reference sequence). The CDR3 totals 13 residues. Trimming left V 6 bases short and J 3 bases short, with 12 bases between. In DNA, the CDR3 is TGTGCCAGTAGCCGGACAGCGAGCTACGAGCAGTACTTC. Translating it yields CASSRTASYEQYF.

This clone showed up just a few times. The chain employs TRBV27 and TRBJ1-5; no firm D call. Germline assignment: CDR1 MNHEY and CDR2 SMNVEV (reference sequence). The CDR3 runs 15 residues. Trimming took 2 bases from V and 1 from J, leaving 9 bases between them. DNA for the CDR3: TGTGCCAGCAGTTTAGGTGTTGGGAGCAATCAGCCCCAGCATTTT. Translating it yields CASSLGVGSNQPQHF.

CDR3 sequence reads: CASSYSNGLSEAFF. As DNA, the CDR3 is TGTGCCAGCAGTTACTCGAATGGGTTGTCTGAAGCTTTCTTT. The chain has TRBV6-5 and TRBJ1-1; D unresolved. Per germline, CDR1 MNHEY and CDR2 SVGAGI. V lost 0 bases and J 6 bases, leaving 11 bases between the germline ends. The CDR3 spans 14 residues.

The genes are TRBV12-1 and TRBJ2-3; the table calls TRBD2, which could not be checked here. TRBV12-1 is a pseudogene locus. This CDR3 region has 15 residues. The CDR3 spells CASSSQRESTDTQYF. CDR3 nucleotide sequence: TGTGCCAGCAGCTCCCAGCGGGAGTCCACAGATACGCAGTATTTT.

The gene calls are TRBV10-3 and TRBJ1-1; unclear D gene. Germline V gene sequence: CDR1 ENHRY, CDR2 SYGVKD. The V gene lost 6 bases and the J gene lost 5 bases, with 13 bases spanning the gap. The CDR3 runs to 13 residues. The CDR3 DNA is TGTGCCATCAGGGAGCGCCGGGAAACTGAAGCTTTCTTT. Translated, it gives CAIRERRETEAFF.

This chain joins TRBV7-2 and TRBJ2-1; the match to TRBD2 covers 13 bases. Trimming cost V 2 bases and J 7 bases; bases outside gene matches: 5. Germline values: CDR1 SGHTA, CDR2 FQGNSA. The CDR3 runs to 16 residues. The CDR3: CASSLPGLAGVNEQFF. CDR3 bases: TGTGCCAGCAGCTTACCAGGACTAGCGGGAGTAAATGAGCAGTTCTTC.

The chain recombines TRBV28 with TRBJ1-5, with 8 bases identical to TRBD1. Germline values: CDR1 MDHEN, CDR2 SYDVKM. With V trimmed by 7 bases and J by 1 base, 6 bases remained unmatched. The length of the CDR3 is 15 residues. The CDR3 here is CASTPGGVSNQPQHF. Written as DNA, the CDR3 is TGTGCCAGCACCCCAGGGGGCGTGAGCAATCAGCCCCAGCATTTT.

The chain joins TRBV19 to TRBJ1-5, with D hard to call. V dropped 3 bases and J dropped 7 bases, with 10 bases sitting between them. This CDR3 contains 13 residues. CDR1 and CDR2 from the germline V gene are LNHDA and SQIVND (reference sequence). CDR3: CASSINSLQPQHF. The CDR3 DNA reads as TGTGCCAGTAGTATCAACAGCCTACAGCCCCAGCATTTT.

V gene TRBV5-1 combines with J gene TRBJ2-7; 7 bases are a match to TRBD1. CDR1 is SGHRS, CDR2 YFSETQ, per germline. This CDR3 has 14 residues. The J segment lost 2 bases and the V segment lost 4 bases, leaving 6 bases of the junction unmatched. The DNA of the CDR3 is TGCGCCAGCAGCACAGGACAGGCCCCCTACGAGCAGTACTTC. Translated: CASSTGQAPYEQYF.